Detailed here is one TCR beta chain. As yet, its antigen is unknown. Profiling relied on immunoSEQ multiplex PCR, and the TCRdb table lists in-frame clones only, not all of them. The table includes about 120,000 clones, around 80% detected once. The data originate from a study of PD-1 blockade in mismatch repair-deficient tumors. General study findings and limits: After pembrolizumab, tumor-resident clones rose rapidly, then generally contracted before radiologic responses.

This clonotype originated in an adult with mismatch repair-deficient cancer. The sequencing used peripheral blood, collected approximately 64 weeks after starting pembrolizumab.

The DNA for the CDR3 is TGCAGTGCCCCCGGACCGGGTGGCTACACCTTC. Encoded protein: CSAPGPGGYTF. The chain combines TRBV20-1 with TRBJ1-2, with D unresolved. V lost 6 bases and J 7 bases, leaving 12 bases between the germline ends. Germline-derived CDR1 and CDR2 are DFQATT and SNEGSKA (reference sequence). The CDR3 loop spans 11 amino acids.